Sequencing of this TCR beta chain was carried out in a study of graft-versus-host responses after intestinal transplantation. Study information: Each patient got anti-thymocyte globulin induction, then tacrolimus and steroids for approximately three years. The study, taken as a whole, reports: The study associated peak circulating GvH clone levels with early post-transplant HvG declines. Recipient-marrow GvH clones were detected, some having first appeared in ileum or blood.

As regards this clone: What it binds is unknown.

Clones were read by immunoSEQ multiplex PCR, and TCRdb kept only the in-frame ones, dropping some. Seen here are about 71,000 clones, about 92% observed once, and the top ten hold about 1.3%. Germline V gene data show CDR1 as MGHRA and CDR2 as YSYEKL. The CDR3 is 15 residues long. V was trimmed by 4 bases and J by 2 bases, leaving 11 bases between them. This sample comprised unstimulated CD8+ T cells sorted from spleen or lymph node cells, obtained before intestinal transplant. The V and J genes are TRBV4-1 and TRBJ2-2; D may be TRBD1 (6 bases). The receptor was derived from a human donor who received an intestinal transplant. CDR3 protein: CASSLGQSNTGELFF. CDR3 nucleotides: TGCGCCAGCAGCCTCGGACAGAGCAACACCGGGGAGCTGTTTTTT.